These T cell receptor beta chains were read from a single sample in a study of CD8 T cells in ankylosing spondylitis. TCRdb reprocessed the 5' RACE reads with MiXCR, giving one entry per CDR3 protein. The sample contains fewer than 550,000 distinct CDR3 sequences, approximately 5% of which appear only once. Sequencing used blood, either unsorted or a sorted T cell fraction (not recorded which). These receptors all come from a male donor with ankylosing spondylitis. The CDR3 runs from the conserved cysteine through the conserved F or W. The D gene is left open where the match is weak. Size is stated for part of the rows, as once, few or many counts, or as a class when the clone is expanded.

>-|many|TRBJ2-1|TRBV5-1
TGTGCCAGCAGCTCGAGCTCCTACAATGAGCAGTTCTTC
CASSSSSYNEQFF
>-|many|TRBJ2-1|TRBV4-2
TGTGCCAGCAGCCCCCGCCCATCGAGTGACGATGAGCAGTTCTTC
CASSPRPSSDDEQFF
>-|few|TRBJ2-5|TRBV20-1
TGCAGTGCCCCGGACGGGTACCAAGAGACCCAGTACTTC
CSAPDGYQETQYF
>-|many|TRBJ1-6|TRBV27
TGTGCCAGCAGTCTGACCCCCAGCCCACCCCTCCACTTT
CASSLTPSPPLHF
>-|many|TRBJ1-5|TRBV20-1
TGCAGTGCTAGAGAAGACTATCAGCCCCAGCATTTT
CSAREDYQPQHF
>-|few|TRBJ2-7|TRBV3-1
TGTGCCAGCAGCGGAGTAGGCGCGAGCAGCGAGCAGTACTTC
CASSGVGASSEQYF
>-|many|TRBJ1-5|TRBV27
TGTGCCAGCAGAACTATCAATCAGCCCCAGCATTTT
CASRTINQPQHF
>TRBD2|many|TRBJ2-3|TRBV4-3
TGCGCCAGCAGCCATAGGACTAGTCGGGCAGATACGCAGTATTTT
CASSHRTSRADTQYF
>-|many|TRBJ2-6|TRBV10-3
TGTGCCATCAGAGACTCGGGTCCTTCTGGGGCCAACGTCCTGACTTTC
CAIRDSGPSGANVLTF
>TRBD2|few|TRBJ2-3|TRBV29-1
TGCAGCGGACGACTAGCGGGGAACACAGATACGCAGTATTTT
CSGRLAGNTDTQYF
>TRBD1|-|TRBJ2-7|TRBV5-1
TGCGCCAGCAGCCCTGCCGAAGGGGACAGGGCGCACTTC
CASSPAEGDRAHF
>TRBD2|-|TRBJ2-3|TRBV7-9
TGTGCCAGCAGCGCCCGCGGGGGGGGCACAGATACGCAGTATTTT
CASSARGGGTDTQYF
>-|many|TRBJ1-1|TRBV6-5
TGTGCCAGCAGTTACAGGAAAGACACTGAAGCTTTCTTT
CASSYRKDTEAFF
>-|few|TRBJ2-1|TRBV5-1
TGCGCCAGCAGCGTAGGGGGAAGTTCGGTCGGCTCCTACAATGAGCAGTTCTTC
CASSVGGSSVGSYNEQFF
>-|many|TRBJ1-2|TRBV30
TGTGCCTGGAGTGTCTCGTCTGGGGGCTACACCTTC
CAWSVSSGGYTF
>TRBD1|many|TRBJ1-5|TRBV7-2
TGTGCCAGCAGCCAAGAACCGACAGGGGGGGAGCCCCAGCATTTT
CASSQEPTGGEPQHF
>-|many|TRBJ2-3|TRBV6-4
TGTGCCAGCAGTGACTCGAATTATCTACACGCAGATACGCAGTATTTT
CASSDSNYLHADTQYF
>TRBD1|many|TRBJ1-2|TRBV3-1
TGTGCCAGCAGCCCGTACAGGGGCCAGGGCTACACCTTC
CASSPYRGQGYTF
>-|many|TRBJ1-1|TRBV20-1
TGCAGTGCTCGGGGGGGGACTGAAGCTTTCTTT
CSARGGTEAFF
>-|many|TRBJ1-1|TRBV7-3
TGTGCCAGCAGCTCCCTCATGGACACTGAAGCTTTCTTT
CASSSLMDTEAFF
>TRBD2|many|TRBJ2-1|TRBV29-1
TGCAGCGTGACCCAAACGGGGGGCAATGAGCAGTTCTTC
CSVTQTGGNEQFF
>-|many|TRBJ1-1|TRBV4-3
TGCGCCAGCAGCCAAGGCGGGGAAAGGGCTGAAGCTTTCTTT
CASSQGGERAEAFF
>TRBD2|many|TRBJ2-7|TRBV6-1
TGTGCCAGCAGGCCGCCAGGGACTACTTTCGAGCAGTACTTC
CASRPPGTTFEQYF
>-|many|TRBJ2-2|TRBV7-2
TGTGCCAGCAGCTTATTGAGAGGAAATACGAACACCGGGGAGCTGTTTTTT
CASSLLRGNTNTGELFF
>TRBD2|many|TRBJ2-3|TRBV20-1
TGCAGTGCTAGGGCTAGCGGGAGAGATACGCAGTATTTT
CSARASGRDTQYF
>-|few|TRBJ2-1|TRBV11-2
TGTGCCAGCACCCTCAGAAGGGGGACCTACAATGAGCAGTTCTTC
CASTLRRGTYNEQFF
>-|many|TRBJ2-6|TRBV5-1
TGCGCCAGCAGCTTGGAAGATTGGGGAACTGGGGCCAACGTCCTGACTTTC
CASSLEDWGTGANVLTF
>-|many|TRBJ1-5|TRBV20-1
TGCAGTGCACTCCCGGGAGCGTTCAATCAGCCCCAGCATTTT
CSALPGAFNQPQHF
>-|many|TRBJ2-7|TRBV14
TGTGCCAGTGGGACGCAGTCCTACGAGCAGTACTTC
CASGTQSYEQYF
>-|many|TRBJ2-5|TRBV25-1
TGTGCCAGCAAGGGACATGAAGAGACCCAGTACTTC
CASKGHEETQYF
>-|many|TRBJ2-4|TRBV10-3
TGTGCCATCAACGACGATTTCCAAAACATTCAGTACTTC
CAINDDFQNIQYF
>-|few|TRBJ1-3|TRBV9
TGTGCCAGCAGCCGCCCAGGCCCGGCAGGACTCTCTGGAAACACCATATATTTT
CASSRPGPAGLSGNTIYF
>-|many|TRBJ2-7|TRBV6-2/TRBV6-3
TGTGCCAGCAGTTACCCAGAGGCCTACGAGCAGTACTTC
CASSYPEAYEQYF
>-|many|TRBJ2-1|TRBV6-1
TGTGCCAGCAGTCTCCGGGACTTTTACAATGAGCAGTTCTTC
CASSLRDFYNEQFF
>-|many|TRBJ1-2|TRBV7-6
TGTGCCAGCAGCTTAGTCAACCGAGATGGCTACACCTTC
CASSLVNRDGYTF
>-|many|TRBJ2-7|TRBV12-3/TRBV12-4
TGTGCCAGCAGTCCCCCTATGTGGGAGCCACGCTCCTACGAGCAGTACTTC
CASSPPMWEPRSYEQYF
>TRBD2|many|TRBJ2-3|TRBV25-1
TGTGCCAGCAGTAGGGCGGGAGTAAAGCAGTATTTT
CASSRAGVKQYF
>-|many|TRBJ1-2|TRBV12-3/TRBV12-4
TGTGCCAGCAGCCCTCGCCTTTTCGCGGGCTACACCTTC
CASSPRLFAGYTF
>-|many|TRBJ2-3|TRBV20-1
TGCAGTGCTCCCGACAGGCCCAGTACAGTTACGCAGTATTTT
CSAPDRPSTVTQYF
>TRBD2|-|TRBJ2-1|TRBV9
TGTGCCAGCAGCGTAGGGAGCGGGACCTACAATGAGCAGTTCTTC
CASSVGSGTYNEQFF
>-|many|TRBJ2-1|TRBV10-3
TGTGCCATCAGTGACTGGGGGCGGCGGGATTCCTACAATGAGCAGTTCTTC
CAISDWGRRDSYNEQFF
>-|-|TRBJ1-5|TRBV5-8
TGTGCCAGCAGCATGGGGGGGGGACAGCCCCAGCATTTT
CASSMGGGQPQHF
>TRBD1|many|TRBJ2-5|TRBV18
TGTGCCAGCTCAGTGAGACAGGGTCAAGAGACCCAGTACTTC
CASSVRQGQETQYF
>-|many|TRBJ2-3|TRBV20-1
TGCAGTGCTCGAGTTCATGCAGATACGCAGTATTTT
CSARVHADTQYF
>-|many|TRBJ2-7|TRBV5-1
TGCGCCAGCAGCCCCTTGGGGCAGGGCTACGAGCAGTACTTC
CASSPLGQGYEQYF
>TRBD2|few|TRBJ2-1|TRBV20-1
TGCAGTGCTAGTCCCCTACTAGCGACCGGAGGTGGCAATGAGCAGTTCTTC
CSASPLLATGGGNEQFF
>-|many|TRBJ1-3|TRBV9
TGTGCCAGCAGCGTAGACCCTCCGGGCTCGAGCTCTGGAAACACCATATATTTT
CASSVDPPGSSSGNTIYF
>TRBD2|many|TRBJ2-5|TRBV20-1
TGCAGCGCCCAGAGCGGGAGAGGGTGGGGGGAGACCCAGTACTTC
CSAQSGRGWGETQYF
>-|many|TRBJ1-5|TRBV28
TGTGCCAGCACTCCCCGCCTGGGAGAATCGTATAGCAATCAGCCCCAGCATTTT
CASTPRLGESYSNQPQHF
>-|-|TRBJ1-2|TRBV10-3
TGTGCCATCAGTCAAACTCGACAGGAGCCAGGCCGGTTCTATGGCTACACCTTC
CAISQTRQEPGRFYGYTF
>-|many|TRBJ2-7|TRBV6-1
TGTGCCAGCAGCCCCGGGGCCCACTCCTACGAGCAGTACTTC
CASSPGAHSYEQYF